This T cell receptor beta chain stems from a study of T-cell memory formation after mild COVID-19. About the research overall: There were largely donor-specific TCR clusters. Points from the study as a whole: Contracting CD8+ clones were enriched in EMRA, CD4+ mainly in CM and EM. Day 15 to 85 contracting clones showed balanced CD4/CD8; day 15 to 37 expanders favored CD4+. Some clones that responded turned up in pre-infection memory, which suggests that cross-reactive memory joined in.

The CDR3 spans 14 residues. With 3 bases removed from V and 2 bases from J, the gap between germline ends came to 10 bases. Germline CDR1 reads LGHNA; CDR2 reads YSLEER. In regard to this clonotype: Its matching antigen is unknown.

TCRdb fed the 5' RACE reads into MiXCR, producing one record per CDR3 protein. The data hold around 300,000 distinct CDR3 sequences, with approximately 19% observed a single time. Specimen: PBMCs or a T cell subset sorted from them (not recorded which). This clonotype was sampled from a man younger than 30 who had mild COVID-19 (a few samples of this study predate the infection). Cell type and time point are not known. The chain joins TRBV4-3 to TRBJ1-2; the D gene is possibly TRBD1 (6 bases). DNA of the CDR3: TGCGCCAGCAGCCACAACAGGGAAAACTATGGCTACACCTTC. Protein sequence: CASSHNRENYGYTF.